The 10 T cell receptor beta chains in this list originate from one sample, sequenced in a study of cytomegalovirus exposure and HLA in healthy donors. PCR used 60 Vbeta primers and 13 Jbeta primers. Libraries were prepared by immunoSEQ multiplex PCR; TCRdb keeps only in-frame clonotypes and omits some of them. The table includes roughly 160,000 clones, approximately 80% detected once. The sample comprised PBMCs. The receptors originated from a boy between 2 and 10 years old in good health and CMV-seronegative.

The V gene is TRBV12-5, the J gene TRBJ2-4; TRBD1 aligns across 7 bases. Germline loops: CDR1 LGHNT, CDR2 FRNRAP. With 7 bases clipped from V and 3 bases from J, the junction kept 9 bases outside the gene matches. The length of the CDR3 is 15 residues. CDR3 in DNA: TGTGCTAGTGCTCCAACAGGGGATTACAAAAACATTCAGTACTTC. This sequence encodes CASAPTGDYKNIQYF.

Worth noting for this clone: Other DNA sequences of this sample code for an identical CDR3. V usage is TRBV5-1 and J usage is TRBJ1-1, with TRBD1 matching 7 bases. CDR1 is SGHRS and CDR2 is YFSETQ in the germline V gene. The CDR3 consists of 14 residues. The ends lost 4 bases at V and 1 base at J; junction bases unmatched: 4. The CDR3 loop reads CASSTGQANTEAFF. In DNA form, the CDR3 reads TGCGCCAGCAGCACCGGACAGGCGAACACTGAAGCTTTCTTT.

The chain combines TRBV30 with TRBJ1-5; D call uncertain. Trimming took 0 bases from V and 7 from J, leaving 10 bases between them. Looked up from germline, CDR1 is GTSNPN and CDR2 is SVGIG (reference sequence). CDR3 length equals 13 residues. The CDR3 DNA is TGTGCCTGGAGTGTAAGAGGGTACCAGCCCCAGCATTTT. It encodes CAWSVRGYQPQHF.

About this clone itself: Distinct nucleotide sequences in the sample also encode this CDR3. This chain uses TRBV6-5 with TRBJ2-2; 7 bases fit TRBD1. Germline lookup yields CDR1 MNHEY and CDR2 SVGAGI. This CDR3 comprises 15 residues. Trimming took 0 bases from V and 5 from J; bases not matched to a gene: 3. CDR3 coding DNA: TGTGCCAGCAGTTACTCGGCAGGGGGAACCGGGGAGCTGTTTTTT. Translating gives CASSYSAGGTGELFF.

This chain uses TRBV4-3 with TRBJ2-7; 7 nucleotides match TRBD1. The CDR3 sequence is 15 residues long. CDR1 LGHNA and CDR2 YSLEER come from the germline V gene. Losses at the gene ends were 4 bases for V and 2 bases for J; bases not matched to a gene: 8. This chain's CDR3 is CASSLSTGSAYEQYF. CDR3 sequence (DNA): TGCGCCAGCAGCCTCTCGACAGGGTCCGCCTACGAGCAGTACTTC.

DNA of the CDR3: TGTGCCAGCAGTTACAGGGAGGGGACTGAAGCTTTCTTT. Protein: CASSYREGTEAFF. This chain links TRBV5-5 with TRBJ1-1, with TRBD1 as a possible D gene (6 bases). V lost 5 bases to trimming and J lost 5 bases, with 13 bases between them. CDR1 SGHKS and CDR2 YYEKEE come from the germline V gene (reference sequence). CDR3 length: 13 amino acids.

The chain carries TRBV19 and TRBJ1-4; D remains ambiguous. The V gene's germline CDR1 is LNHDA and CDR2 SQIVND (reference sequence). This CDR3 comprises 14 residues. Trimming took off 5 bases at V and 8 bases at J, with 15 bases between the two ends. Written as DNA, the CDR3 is TGTGCCAGTAGTCTATCGCAAGAATGGGAAAAACTGTTTTTT. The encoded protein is CASSLSQEWEKLFF.

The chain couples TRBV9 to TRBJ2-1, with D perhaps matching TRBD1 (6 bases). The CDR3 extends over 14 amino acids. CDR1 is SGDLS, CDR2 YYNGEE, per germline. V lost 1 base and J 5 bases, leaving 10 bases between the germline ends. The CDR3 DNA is TGTGCCAGCAGCGTACGACAGGATGACAATGAGCAGTTCTTC. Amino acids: CASSVRQDDNEQFF.

The DNA of the CDR3 is TGTGCCAGCAGCCAAGATTTTCCTAATTCCCCTCAAGAGACCCAGTACTTC. Translating it yields CASSQDFPNSPQETQYF. The chain combines TRBV4-2 with TRBJ2-5, with no clear D. There are 17 residues in the CDR3. Per the germline V gene, CDR1 is LGHNA and CDR2 is YNFKEQ. The V gene lost 0 bases and the J gene lost 2 bases, with 16 bases spanning the gap.

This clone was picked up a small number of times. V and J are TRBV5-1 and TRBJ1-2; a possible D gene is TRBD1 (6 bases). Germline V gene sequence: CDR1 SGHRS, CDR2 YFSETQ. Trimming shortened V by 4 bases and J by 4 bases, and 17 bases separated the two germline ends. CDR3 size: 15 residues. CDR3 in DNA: TGCGCCAGCAGCGACCTCGACAGGAAAGGCTATGGCTACACCTTC. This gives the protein CASSDLDRKGYGYTF. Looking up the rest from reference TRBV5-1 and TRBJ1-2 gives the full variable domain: KAGVTQTPRYLIKTRGQQVTLSCSPISGHRSVSWYQQTPGQGLQFLFEYFSETQRNKGNFPGRFSGRQFSNSRSEMNVSTLELGDSALYLCASSDLDRKGYGYTFGSGTRLTVV.